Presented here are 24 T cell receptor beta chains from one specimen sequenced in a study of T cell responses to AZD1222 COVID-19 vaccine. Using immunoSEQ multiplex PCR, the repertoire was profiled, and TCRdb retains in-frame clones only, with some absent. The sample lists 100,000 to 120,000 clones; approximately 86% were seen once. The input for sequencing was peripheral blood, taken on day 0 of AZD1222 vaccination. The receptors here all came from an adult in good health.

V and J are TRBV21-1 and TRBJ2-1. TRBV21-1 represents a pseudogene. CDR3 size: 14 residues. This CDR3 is CASSNTPRESEQFF. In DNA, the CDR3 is TGTGCCAGCAGCAACACACCCCGAGAAAGTGAGCAGTTCTTC.

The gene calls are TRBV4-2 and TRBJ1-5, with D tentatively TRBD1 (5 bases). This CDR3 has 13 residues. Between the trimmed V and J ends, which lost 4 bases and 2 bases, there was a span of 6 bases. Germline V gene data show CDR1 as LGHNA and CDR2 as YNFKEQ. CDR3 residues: CASSRDGNQPQHF. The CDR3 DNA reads TGTGCCAGCAGCCGGGACGGCAATCAGCCCCAGCATTTT.

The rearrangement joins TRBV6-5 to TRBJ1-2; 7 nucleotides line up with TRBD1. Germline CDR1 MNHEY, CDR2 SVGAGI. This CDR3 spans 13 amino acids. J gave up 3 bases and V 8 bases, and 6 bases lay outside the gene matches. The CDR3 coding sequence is TGTGCCAGCGTCCCCGACAGGGACTATGGCTACACCTTC. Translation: CASVPDRDYGYTF.

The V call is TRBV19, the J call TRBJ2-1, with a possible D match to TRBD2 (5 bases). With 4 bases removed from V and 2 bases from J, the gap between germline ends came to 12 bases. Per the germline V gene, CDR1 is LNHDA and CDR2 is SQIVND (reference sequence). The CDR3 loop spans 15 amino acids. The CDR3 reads CASSSAGPTYNEQFF. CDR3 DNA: TGTGCCAGTAGTAGTGCGGGCCCCACCTACAATGAGCAGTTCTTC.

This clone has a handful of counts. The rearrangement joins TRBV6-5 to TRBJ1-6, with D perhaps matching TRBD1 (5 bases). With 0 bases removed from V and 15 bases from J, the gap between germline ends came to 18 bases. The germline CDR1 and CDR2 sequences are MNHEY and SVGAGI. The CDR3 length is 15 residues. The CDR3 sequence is CASSYSRSSGQGLHF. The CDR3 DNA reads TGTGCCAGCAGTTACTCGAGGTCGTCAGGGCAAGGCCTCCACTTT.

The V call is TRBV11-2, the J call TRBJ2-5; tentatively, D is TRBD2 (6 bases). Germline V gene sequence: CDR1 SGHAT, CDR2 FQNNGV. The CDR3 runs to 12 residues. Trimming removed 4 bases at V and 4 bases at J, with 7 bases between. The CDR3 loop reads CASSSRGETQYF. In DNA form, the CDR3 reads TGTGCCAGCAGCTCGCGGGGAGAGACCCAGTACTTC.

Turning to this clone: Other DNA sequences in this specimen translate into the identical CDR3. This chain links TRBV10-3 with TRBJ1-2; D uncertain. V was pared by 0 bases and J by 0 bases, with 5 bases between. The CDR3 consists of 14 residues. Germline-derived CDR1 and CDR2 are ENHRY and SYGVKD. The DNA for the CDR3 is TGTGCCATCAGTGAGTCGGAGACTAACTATGGCTACACCTTC. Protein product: CAISESETNYGYTF.

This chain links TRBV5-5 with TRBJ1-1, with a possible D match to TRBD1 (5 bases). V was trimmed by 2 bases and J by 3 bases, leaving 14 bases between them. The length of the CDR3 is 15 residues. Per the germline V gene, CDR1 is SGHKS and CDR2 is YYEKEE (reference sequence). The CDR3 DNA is TGTGCCAGCAGCTTTATGATGGGGGGTGACACTGAAGCTTTCTTT. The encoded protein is CASSFMMGGDTEAFF.

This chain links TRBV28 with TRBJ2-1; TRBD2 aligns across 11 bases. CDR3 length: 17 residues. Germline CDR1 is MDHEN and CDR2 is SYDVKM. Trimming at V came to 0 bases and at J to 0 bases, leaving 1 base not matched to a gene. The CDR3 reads CASSLWTSGDSYNEQFF. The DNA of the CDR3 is TGTGCCAGCAGTTTATGGACTAGCGGGGACTCCTACAATGAGCAGTTCTTC.

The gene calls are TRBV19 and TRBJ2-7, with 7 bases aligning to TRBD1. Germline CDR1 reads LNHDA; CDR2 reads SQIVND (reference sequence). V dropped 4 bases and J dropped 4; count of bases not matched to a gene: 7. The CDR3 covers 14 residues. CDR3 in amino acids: CASSSETGPYEQYF. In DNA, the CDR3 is TGTGCCAGTAGTAGCGAGACAGGGCCTTACGAGCAGTACTTC.

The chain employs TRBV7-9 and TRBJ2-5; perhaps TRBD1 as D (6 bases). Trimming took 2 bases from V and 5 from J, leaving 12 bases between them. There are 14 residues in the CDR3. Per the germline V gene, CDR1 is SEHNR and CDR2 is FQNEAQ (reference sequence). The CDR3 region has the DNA TGTGCCAGCAGCTTAACCACAGGGAAGGAGACCCAGTACTTC. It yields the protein CASSLTTGKETQYF.

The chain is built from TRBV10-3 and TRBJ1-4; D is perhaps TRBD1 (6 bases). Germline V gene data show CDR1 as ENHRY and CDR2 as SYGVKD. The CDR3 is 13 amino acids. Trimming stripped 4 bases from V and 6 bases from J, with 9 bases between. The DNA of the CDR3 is TGTGCCATCAGTGTGGGGGCTGATGAAAAACTGTTTTTT. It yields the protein CAISVGADEKLFF.

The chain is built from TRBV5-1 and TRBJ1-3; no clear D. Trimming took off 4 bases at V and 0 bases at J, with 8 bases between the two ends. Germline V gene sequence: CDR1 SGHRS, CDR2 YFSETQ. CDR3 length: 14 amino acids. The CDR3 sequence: CASSGPSSGNTIYF. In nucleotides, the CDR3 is TGCGCCAGCAGCGGCCCGAGCTCTGGAAACACCATATATTTT.

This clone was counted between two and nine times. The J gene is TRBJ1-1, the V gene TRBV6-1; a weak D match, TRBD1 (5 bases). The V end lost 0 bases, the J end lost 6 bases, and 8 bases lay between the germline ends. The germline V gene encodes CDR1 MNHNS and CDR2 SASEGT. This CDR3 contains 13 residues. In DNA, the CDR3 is TGTGCCAGCAGTGAAGCAAGAGGGGCTGAAGCTTTCTTT. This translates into CASSEARGAEAFF.

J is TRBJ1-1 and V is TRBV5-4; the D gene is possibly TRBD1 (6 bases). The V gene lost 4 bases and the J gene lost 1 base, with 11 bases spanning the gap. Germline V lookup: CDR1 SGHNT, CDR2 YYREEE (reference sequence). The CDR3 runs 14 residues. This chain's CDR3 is CASSNGGANTEAFF. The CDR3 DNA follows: TGTGCCAGCAGCAACGGGGGGGCGAACACTGAAGCTTTCTTT.

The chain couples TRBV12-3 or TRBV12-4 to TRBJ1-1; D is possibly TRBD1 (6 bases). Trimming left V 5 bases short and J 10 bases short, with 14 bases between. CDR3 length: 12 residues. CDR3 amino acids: CASSISGGRAFF. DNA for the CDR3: TGTGCCAGCAGTATCAGCGGGGGGCGAGCTTTCTTT.

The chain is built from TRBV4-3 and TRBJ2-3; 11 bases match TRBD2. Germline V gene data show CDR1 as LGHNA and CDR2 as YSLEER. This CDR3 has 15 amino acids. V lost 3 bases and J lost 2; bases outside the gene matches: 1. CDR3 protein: CASSQTSGATDTQYF. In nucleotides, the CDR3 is TGCGCCAGCAGCCAGACTAGCGGGGCCACAGATACGCAGTATTTT.

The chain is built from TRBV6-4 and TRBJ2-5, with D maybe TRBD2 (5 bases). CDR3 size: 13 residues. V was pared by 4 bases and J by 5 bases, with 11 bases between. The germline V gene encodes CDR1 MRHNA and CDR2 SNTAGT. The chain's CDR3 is CASSVRDGETQYF. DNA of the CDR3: TGTGCCAGCAGTGTCCGGGATGGGGAGACCCAGTACTTC.

CDR3 sequence (DNA): TGTGCCAGCAGTTTATTGGGTATTGAAGCTTTCTTT. The encoded protein is CASSLLGIEAFF. This chain links TRBV28 with TRBJ1-1, with D unresolved. The CDR3 length is 12 residues. The V and J ends lost 1 base and 7 bases respectively, with 7 bases between them. From germline, CDR1 is MDHEN and CDR2 SYDVKM.

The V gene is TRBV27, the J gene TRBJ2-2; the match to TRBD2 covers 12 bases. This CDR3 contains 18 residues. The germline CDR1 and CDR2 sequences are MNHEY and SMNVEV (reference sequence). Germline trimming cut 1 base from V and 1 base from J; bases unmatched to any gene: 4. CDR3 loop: CASSLFATSGGNTGELFF. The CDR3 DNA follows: TGTGCCAGCAGTTTATTCGCGACTAGCGGGGGGAACACCGGGGAGCTGTTTTTT.

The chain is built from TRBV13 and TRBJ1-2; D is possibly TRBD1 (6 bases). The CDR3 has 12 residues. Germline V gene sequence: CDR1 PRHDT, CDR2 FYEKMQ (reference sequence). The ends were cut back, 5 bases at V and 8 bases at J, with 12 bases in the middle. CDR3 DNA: TGTGCCAGCAGCCAGGGGAAGGGCGGCTACACCTTC. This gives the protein CASSQGKGGYTF. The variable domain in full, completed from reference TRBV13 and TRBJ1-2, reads AAGVIQSPRHLIKEKRETATLKCYPIPRHDTVYWYQQGPGQDPQFLISFYEKMQSDKGSIPDRFSAQQFSDYHSELNMSSLELGDSALYFCASSQGKGGYTFGSGTRLTVV.

The CDR3 DNA follows: TGCGCCAGCAAAGAACAGGGTTCGGTCTACGAGCAGTACTTC. This codes for CASKEQGSVYEQYF. J is TRBJ2-7 and V is TRBV5-1; D is possibly TRBD1 (6 bases). The germline V and J ends were trimmed by 6 bases and 3 bases, with 16 bases remaining between them. Per germline, CDR1 SGHRS and CDR2 YFSETQ. The CDR3 extends over 14 amino acids.

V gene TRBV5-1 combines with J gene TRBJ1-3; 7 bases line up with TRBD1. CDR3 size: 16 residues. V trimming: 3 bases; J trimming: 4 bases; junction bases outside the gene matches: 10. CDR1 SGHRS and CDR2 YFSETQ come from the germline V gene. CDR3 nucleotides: TGCGCCAGCAGCTCAATACAGGGGTCTGTCGGAAACACCATATATTTT. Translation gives CASSSIQGSVGNTIYF.

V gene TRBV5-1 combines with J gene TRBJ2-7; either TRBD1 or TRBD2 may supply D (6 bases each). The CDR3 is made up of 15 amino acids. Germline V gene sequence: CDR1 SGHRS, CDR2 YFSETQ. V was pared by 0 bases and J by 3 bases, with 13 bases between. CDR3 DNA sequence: TGCGCCAGCAGCTTGGAGGGGGGAGTCAACTACGAGCAGTACTTC. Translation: CASSLEGGVNYEQYF.